The next 20 T cell receptor beta chains were all read from a single sample in a study of blood T cell repertoires in COVID-19. The data were produced by immunoSEQ multiplex PCR, yet TCRdb's version contains in-frame clones alone and is incomplete. This sample has just over 200,000 clones, with approximately 90% found just once. The sequenced sample was peripheral blood. Receptor source: a man older than 75 with acute or convalescent COVID-19.

The chain combines TRBV4-1 with TRBJ1-5, with 7 positions matching TRBD1. The germline V gene has CDR1 MGHRA and CDR2 YSYEKL. The length of the CDR3 is 16 residues. V was clipped by 1 base and J by 7 bases; unmatched bases: 10. The CDR3 region has the DNA TGCGCCAGCAGCCAAGTTCCCTACAGGGGCCCCCAGCCCCAGCATTTT. Its translation is CASSQVPYRGPQPQHF.

The rearrangement uses TRBV18 and TRBJ1-1; TRBD1 agrees at 8 bases. This CDR3 is built from 14 residues. Germline CDR1 reads KGHSH; CDR2 reads LQKENI. After removal of 4 bases from V and 0 bases from J, the junction contained 1 base not matched to a gene. This CDR3 reads CASSQGQVNTEAFF. The CDR3 DNA sequence: TGTGCCAGCTCACAGGGACAGGTGAACACTGAAGCTTTCTTT.

This chain connects TRBV21-1 to TRBJ2-4; the listed D gene, TRBD1, was not tested against the DNA. TRBV21-1 is classified as a pseudogene. The CDR3 has 18 residues. The CDR3 DNA sequence: TGTGCCAGCAGTCAAGTAAGGAGGGGGCTAGGGGCCAAAAACATTCAGTACTTC. Its translation: CASSQVRRGLGAKNIQYF.

The chain uses TRBV6-5 and TRBJ1-5; 8 nucleotides agree with TRBD1. The junction had 5 bases not matched to a gene; V was cut back by 5 bases and J by 2 bases. The CDR3 has 15 amino acids. Germline CDR1 is MNHEY and CDR2 is SVGAGI. The DNA for the CDR3 is TGTGCCAGCAGTCTGACAGGGGATGGCAATCAGCCCCAGCATTTT. It specifies CASSLTGDGNQPQHF.

This clone was detected only once. The J gene is TRBJ1-2, the V gene TRBV28; tentative D call: TRBD1 (5 bases). Trimming cost V 7 bases and J 3 bases, with 12 bases left between them. The CDR3 contains 13 residues. The germline gives CDR1 MDHEN, CDR2 SYDVKM. This CDR3 reads CASIPGGDYGYTF. CDR3 DNA: TGTGCCAGCATCCCCGGGGGGGACTATGGCTACACCTTC.

The chain uses TRBV7-9 and TRBJ1-1; 7 nucleotides align to TRBD1. Germline values: CDR1 SEHNR, CDR2 FQNEAQ (reference sequence). This CDR3 spans 15 amino acids. The junction had 2 bases not matched to a gene; V was cut back by 1 base and J by 0 bases. The CDR3: CASSLGQGLNTEAFF. CDR3 DNA: TGTGCCAGCAGCTTAGGACAGGGCCTGAACACTGAAGCTTTCTTT.

The chain has TRBV27 and TRBJ2-4; 9 bases fit TRBD2. V shed 6 bases, J shed 3 bases, and the junction held 9 bases outside the gene matches. Per the germline V gene, CDR1 is MNHEY and CDR2 is SMNVEV (reference sequence). This CDR3 region has 16 residues. The CDR3 spells CASRDSGSTGKNIQYF. Written as DNA, the CDR3 is TGTGCCAGCAGAGATAGCGGGAGCACGGGCAAAAACATTCAGTACTTC.

The chain employs TRBV6-2 or TRBV6-3 and TRBJ1-5; perhaps TRBD1 as D (5 bases). This CDR3 spans 18 amino acids. V lost 2 bases, J lost 2 bases, and 19 bases lay in between. The germline gives CDR1 MNHEY, CDR2 SVGEGT. The CDR3 DNA sequence: TGTGCCAGCAGTTACGCAGGGCCCACCTTTGGGGGCAATCAGCCCCAGCATTTT. Protein sequence: CASSYAGPTFGGNQPQHF.

This clone came up once. The V gene is TRBV10-1, the J gene TRBJ1-2; D not resolved. Trimming took 0 bases from V and 8 from J, leaving 10 bases between them. From germline, CDR1 is WNHNN and CDR2 SYGVQD (reference sequence). The CDR3 loop spans 13 amino acids. The CDR3 spells CASSESVQEGYTF. CDR3 in DNA: TGCGCCAGCAGTGAGTCGGTTCAGGAAGGCTACACCTTC.

This sequence joins TRBV10-3 and TRBJ2-7; TRBD1 is a possible D gene (5 bases). This CDR3 region has 12 residues. Germline loops: CDR1 ENHRY, CDR2 SYGVKD. Trimming removed 6 bases at V and 2 bases at J, with 8 bases between. CDR3 nucleotide sequence: TGTGCCATCAGGACAGCAGCCTACGAGCAGTACTTC. This gives the protein CAIRTAAYEQYF.

The V and J genes are TRBV7-3 and TRBJ1-2, with 9 bases fitting TRBD1. Germline V gene lookup returns CDR1 SGHTA and CDR2 FQGTGA. J gave up 8 bases and V 0 bases, and 13 bases lay outside the gene matches. The CDR3 spans 17 residues. CDR3 residues: CASSLTGTGRSSEGYTF. CDR3 nucleotides: TGTGCCAGCAGCTTAACTGGGACAGGGCGATCGTCGGAAGGCTACACCTTC.

This chain joins TRBV2 and TRBJ1-2; TRBD1 might be the D (6 bases). The CDR3 contains 12 residues. V shed 9 bases and J shed 0 bases, with 8 bases lying between them. Germline V CDR1 and CDR2: SNHLY, FYNNEI. CDR3 residues: CARGTPNYGYTF. In DNA form, the CDR3 reads TGTGCCAGGGGGACACCTAACTATGGCTACACCTTC.

This clone was counted a single time. The chain has TRBV3-1 (or the pseudogene TRBV3-2) and TRBJ2-7, with 8 bases aligning to TRBD1. The CDR3 runs 14 residues. Germline assignment: CDR1 LGHDT and CDR2 YNNKEL (reference sequence). J was trimmed by 3 bases and V by 4 bases; bases with no gene match: 5. The CDR3: CASSPRQGIYEQYF. CDR3 in DNA: TGTGCCAGCAGCCCTCGACAGGGGATCTACGAGCAGTACTTC.

This sequence joins TRBV7-2 and TRBJ2-3; 8 nucleotides match TRBD1. Germline V lookup: CDR1 SGHTA, CDR2 FQGNSA. The CDR3 spans 14 residues. The J segment lost 5 bases and the V segment lost 5 bases, leaving 6 bases of the junction unmatched. The CDR3 DNA sequence: TGTGCCAGCAGCCCAAGGACAGGGCTAGATACGCAGTATTTT. This translates into CASSPRTGLDTQYF. The full variable domain, completed using reference TRBV7-2 and TRBJ2-3, is GAGVSQSPSNKVTEKGKDVELRCDPISGHTALYWYRQSLGQGLEFLIYFQGNSAPDKSGLPSDRFSAERTGGSVSTLTIQRTQQEDSAVYLCASSPRTGLDTQYFGPGTRLTVL.

This sequence joins TRBV30 and TRBJ2-5, with TRBD2 as a possible D gene (6 bases). The CDR3 contains 15 residues. The germline V gene encodes CDR1 GTSNPN and CDR2 SVGIG (reference sequence). V lost 1 base, J lost 3 bases, and 15 bases lay in between. The CDR3 reads CAWSANLAIKETQYF. The CDR3 region has the DNA TGTGCCTGGAGTGCGAACCTAGCGATTAAAGAGACCCAGTACTTC.

The V and J genes are TRBV18 and TRBJ1-4; D not resolved. CDR1 is KGHSH and CDR2 is LQKENI in the germline V gene. The V gene lost 3 bases and the J gene lost 7 bases, with 9 bases spanning the gap. There are 13 residues in the CDR3. Written as DNA, the CDR3 is TGTGCCAGCTCACCTTACCGAGGTGAAAAACTGTTTTTT. It is translated as CASSPYRGEKLFF.

This chain links TRBV6-5 with TRBJ1-4, with D possibly being TRBD1 (5 bases). The CDR3 length is 15 residues. V was trimmed by 6 bases and J by 0 bases, leaving 11 bases between them. The V gene's germline CDR1 is MNHEY and CDR2 SVGAGI. For the CDR3, the DNA is TGTGCCAGCAGACCCGACAGAGCAACTAATGAAAAACTGTTTTTT. Its translation: CASRPDRATNEKLFF.

This chain connects TRBV7-8 to TRBJ2-1, with TRBD2 identical over 13 bases. The germline V gene encodes CDR1 SGHVS and CDR2 FQNEAQ. V lost 5 bases and J lost 7; bases outside the gene matches: 8. The CDR3 has 16 residues. This chain's CDR3 is CASSARTSGSANEQFF. The DNA for the CDR3 is TGTGCCAGCAGCGCCCGGACTAGCGGGAGTGCTAATGAGCAGTTCTTC.

This clone was observed a single time. The genes are TRBV29-1 and TRBJ1-3; 8 bases match TRBD1. From germline, CDR1 is SQVTM and CDR2 ANQGSEA. With V trimmed by 3 bases and J by 4 bases, 5 bases remained unmatched. The CDR3 covers 14 residues. CDR3 nucleotides: TGCAGCGTTGACTCCAGGGGGCCCGGAAACACCATATATTTT. Translation: CSVDSRGPGNTIYF.

The rearrangement joins TRBV10-2 to TRBJ2-5; 10 nucleotides agree with TRBD1. Germline CDR1 reads WSHSY; CDR2 reads SAAADI. With V trimmed by 8 bases and J by 4 bases, 1 base remained unmatched. This CDR3 spans 12 amino acids. The CDR3 sequence is CASGDRGETQYF. The CDR3 DNA sequence: TGCGCCAGCGGGGACAGGGGAGAGACCCAGTACTTC.